This is a list of T cell receptor beta chains from one sample in a study of cytomegalovirus exposure and HLA in healthy donors. The table came from immunoSEQ multiplex PCR; TCRdb's copy has only in-frame clones and leaves some out. The data contain 150,000 to 180,000 clones, roughly 80% of them seen just once; the ten biggest clones take up 4% to 4.5%. The source material was PBMCs. These receptors came from a woman in her 40s in good health and CMV-seronegative. Each CDR3 is given with its conserved first and last residue. D genes are given only for firm matches. Size is stated for part of the rows, as once, few or many counts, or as a class when the clone is expanded.

d_call	j_call	clone_size	v_call	cdr3_length	cdr3_nt	cdr3_aa
TRBD1	TRBJ2-1	.	TRBV5-6	14	TGTGCCAGCAGCTTCGACAGGGGGGGCAATGAGCAGTTCTTC	CASSFDRGGNEQFF
TRBD2	TRBJ2-5	once	TRBV5-4	14	TGTGCCAGCAGCCCGGAGGGACTAAAAGAGACCCAGTACTTC	CASSPEGLKETQYF
TRBD1	TRBJ1-1	few	TRBV27	17	TGTGCCAGCACAACCTTCGACAGGGGACGGATGAACACTGAAGCTTTCTTT	CASTTFDRGRMNTEAFF
TRBD1	TRBJ1-2	.	TRBV7-9	15	TGTGCCAGCAGCTTAGGGGACAGGGTTTGGCAGGGCGACACCTTC	CASSLGDRVWQGDTF
.	TRBJ1-4	.	TRBV7-9	16	TGTGCCAGCAGCTTAGGAGGGTGGGCAACTAATGAAAAACTGTTTTTT	CASSLGGWATNEKLFF
.	TRBJ2-7	.	TRBV10-2	13	TGCGCCAGCAGTCTAAACCCCTCCTACGAGCAGTACTTC	CASSLNPSYEQYF
TRBD2	TRBJ2-3	.	TRBV5-6	16	TGTGCCAGCAGCTGGGGACTAGCGGGAGCTACAGATACGCAGTATTTT	CASSWGLAGATDTQYF
.	TRBJ1-4	once	TRBV5-1	17	TGCGCCAGCAGCCCCAAAGAGGACAGAGGGAAAAATGAAAAACTGTTTTTT	CASSPKEDRGKNEKLFF
.	TRBJ2-5	.	TRBV5-5	14	TGTGCCAGCAACACTCTTATAGGGGGAGAGACCCAGTACTTC	CASNTLIGGETQYF
TRBD2	TRBJ2-1	.	TRBV10-1	14	TGCGCCAGCAGCGCCGCCGGGAGGTACAATGAGCAGTTCTTC	CASSAAGRYNEQFF
.	TRBJ1-2	.	TRBV5-1	13	TGCGCCAGCAGGGAGGGATGGAGTTATGGCTACACCTTC	CASREGWSYGYTF
.	TRBJ1-1	.	TRBV9	13	TGTGCCAGCAGCGTAGCTCCCCTCACTGAAGCTTTCTTT	CASSVAPLTEAFF
.	TRBJ1-1	.	TRBV2	14	TGTGCCAGCAGTGAGGGGGAGGAGAGTACTGAAGCTTTCTTT	CASSEGEESTEAFF
TRBD2	TRBJ2-7	.	TRBV30	14	TGTGCCTGTGGGACTAGCGGGAGTAAATACGAGCAGTACTTC	CACGTSGSKYEQYF
TRBD2	TRBJ2-1	once	TRBV2	14	TGTGCCACACAAGGGACTAGCGGGGGGCATGAGCAGTTCTTC	CATQGTSGGHEQFF
.	TRBJ1-2	.	TRBV2	14	TGTGCCAGCAGTGCCGACAGCTCTGGCTATGGCTACACCTTC	CASSADSSGYGYTF
.	TRBJ1-4	.	TRBV28	14	TGTGCCAGCAGTTTAAGCGGGGGCCGGGAAAAACTGTTTTTT	CASSLSGGREKLFF
.	TRBJ1-1	.	TRBV6-1	15	TGTGCCAGCAGTGAGGTCGTATCGCTAGACACTGAAGCTTTCTTT	CASSEVVSLDTEAFF
TRBD1	TRBJ2-2	.	TRBV5-8	17	TGTGCCAGCAGCCAGCGCCTTGGGACAGGGGGCACCGGGGAGCTGTTTTTT	CASSQRLGTGGTGELFF
.	TRBJ1-5	.	TRBV28	16	TGTGCCAGCAGTTTAGATGCGGTATTGGTGAATCAGCCCCAGCATTTT	CASSLDAVLVNQPQHF
TRBD1	TRBJ2-5	.	TRBV9	14	TGTGCCAGCAGCGCGGGACAGGGCGAAGAGACCCAGTACTTC	CASSAGQGEETQYF
TRBD1	TRBJ1-1	.	TRBV27	16	TGTGCCAGCAGTTTATCGACAGGGCAGGGGAACACTGAAGCTTTCTTT	CASSLSTGQGNTEAFF
.	TRBJ1-1	once	TRBV9	15	TGTGCCAGCAGCCCTCAAGGGGCTCGGAGGGCTGAAGCTTTCTTT	CASSPQGARRAEAFF
.	TRBJ1-4	.	TRBV27	18	TGTGCCAGCAGTTTATCGGGGGGATGGGCCGCGGCCAATGAAAAACTGTTTTTT	CASSLSGGWAAANEKLFF
.	TRBJ1-4	.	TRBV25-1	11	TGTGCCAGCGGAGAGAATGAAAAACTGTTTTTT	CASGENEKLFF
.	TRBJ1-3	.	TRBV5-1	16	TGCGCCAGCAGCTTGGAAGGGACGGGAGAATCTAGCACCATATATTTT	CASSLEGTGESSTIYF
.	TRBJ1-2	few	TRBV7-9	13	TGTGCCAGCAGCTTAGAGGGGAACTATGGCTACACCTTC	CASSLEGNYGYTF
.	TRBJ1-2	few	TRBV30	14	TGTGCCTGGAGAGCCCGCGTGGCTAACTATGGCTACACCTTC	CAWRARVANYGYTF
TRBD1	TRBJ2-7	.	TRBV6-1	15	TGTGCCAGCAGTTTGGACAGGGGGGGATTCTACGAGCAGTACTTC	CASSLDRGGFYEQYF
.	TRBJ1-1	.	TRBV10-3	14	TGTGCCATCAGGCCGGACAGTTTGAACACTGAAGCTTTCTTT	CAIRPDSLNTEAFF
.	TRBJ2-1	.	TRBV11-3	15	TGTGCCAGCAGCCCCGCAGGAGGGAGGCGGGGTGAGCAGTTCTTC	CASSPAGGRRGEQFF
TRBD2	TRBJ2-7	.	TRBV5-4	15	TGTGCCAGCAGCCCCCTAGCGGACCTATCCTACGAGCAGTACTTC	CASSPLADLSYEQYF
.	TRBJ1-5	.	TRBV5-6	14	TGTGCCAGCAGCTTGGCAGCGGGCAATCAGCCCCAGCATTTT	CASSLAAGNQPQHF
.	TRBJ2-5	.	TRBV5-6	13	TGTGCCAGCAGCCGGAGGGTGGGGGAGACCCAGTACTTC	CASSRRVGETQYF
.	TRBJ1-2	.	TRBV4-1	15	TGCGCCAGCAGTCGGGATGGGGGAGGTAACTATGGCTACACCTTC	CASSRDGGGNYGYTF
.	TRBJ1-2	.	TRBV28	12	TGTGCCAGCGAGACTCCGAGGGATGGCTACACCTTC	CASETPRDGYTF